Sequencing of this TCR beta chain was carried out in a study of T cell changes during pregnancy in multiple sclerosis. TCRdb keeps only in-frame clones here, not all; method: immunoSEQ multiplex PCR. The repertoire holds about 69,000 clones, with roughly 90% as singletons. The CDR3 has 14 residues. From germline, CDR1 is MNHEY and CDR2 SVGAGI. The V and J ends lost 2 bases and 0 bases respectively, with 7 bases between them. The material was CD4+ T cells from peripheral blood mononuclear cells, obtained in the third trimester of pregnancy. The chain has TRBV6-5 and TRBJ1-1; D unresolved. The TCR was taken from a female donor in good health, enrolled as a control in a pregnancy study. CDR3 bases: TGTGCCAGCAGTTACCGAGCGGTGAACACTGAAGCTTTCTTT. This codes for CASSYRAVNTEAFF.